This T cell receptor (beta chain) derives from a study of T cells in Graves' hyperthyroidism and ophthalmopathy (dated by TCRdb to between 2018 and 2021). General notes on the study: Peripheral blood was collected at initial diagnosis, before any treatment. Following sampling, methimazole starting at 30 mg daily was given to hyperthyroidism patients, and high-dose intravenous methylprednisolone was given to ophthalmopathy patients. A discovery cohort of about a hundred patients, about 40 with Graves' ophthalmopathy and about 58 with stable Graves' hyperthyroidism, was used to find distinguishing TCR V-J signatures. TCR Vbeta CDR3 sequencing of 130 to 150 peripheral blood samples (over 40 ophthalmopathy, 70 to 85 hyperthyroidism and around 17 progressor patients) is reported in the paper. In six Graves' hyperthyroidism patients, the study also compared T-cell repertoires from thyroid tissue with T-cell repertoires from blood. The 90 or so discovery patients were randomly split 7:3 into training and test sets. An independent validation cohort of 18 to 20 hyperthyroidism patients and about 15 patients who later progressed to ophthalmopathy tested prospective prediction of ophthalmopathy.

The full study reports these points: No statistical method was used to set the sample size in advance, and investigators knew the group allocation. A model built on a 13 V-J signature distinguished ophthalmopathy from stable hyperthyroidism, reaching roughly 88% sensitivity and around 81% specificity in cross-validation and 80%/75% in testing. Blood samples also contained most of the expanded thyroid clonotypes (frequency above 0.001), which suggests that blood repertoires may reflect thyroid immune responses. During validation, the model predicted progression to ophthalmopathy a median of about 5.9 months ahead of onset, with approximately 70% sensitivity and roughly 72% specificity.

Relative to germline, V is missing 0 bases and J is missing 4 bases, with 5 bases of the junction outside any gene match. The germline V gene (reference sequence) gives CDR1 as DFQATT and CDR2 as SNEGSKA. Measured from the cysteine to the phenylalanine, the CDR3 is 15 residues long. CDR3 DNA is the only sequence kept; it has 45 bases, read in frame from the first base. TCR beta CDR3 regions were amplified from RNA transcripts. The first round of RT-PCR for the TCR CDR3 was performed with the HTBI primer set and the Qiagen OneStep RT-PCR kit. Libraries were constructed in a second round of multiplex PCR, after which size selection and purification were performed. The libraries were sequenced on an Illumina HiSeq2000 using paired-end 100 bp reads. As for the authors' bioinformatics: SOAPnuke was used to process the raw data, throwing out any read that contained adapters or uncalled bases, had a mean Phred below 15, or lacked an exact constant-primer or identifier match. COPE v1.2.5 was used to merge high-quality paired reads, and clonotypes were defined as unique nucleotide sequences. MiTCR v1.1 was used to align the clonotypes against IMGT TRBV, TRBD and TRBJ reference segments. Only V-J combinations with frequency above 0.0001, covering roughly 99% of repertoires, were analysed. The TCS score was defined as F50 (clonal expansion) divided by E x V (chaos), with BLOSUM62-based TCRdist calculated between CDR3 peptides within each V-J. Welch's t-statistics and random forest reduced around 550 V-J features to 10 to 15, which were used in a naive Bayes classifier (R e1071). Starting from the raw public reads, TCRdb applied fastp trimming at Q25, assembled clones with MiXCR and retained in-frame beta chains. CDR3 protein sequences are deduplicated, and each keeps its most common genes and DNA. For this entry, the V and J calls and clone size follow TCRdb and not the study's own pipeline. In all, the sample holds hundreds of thousands of distinct CDR3 sequences, and around 15% of those were seen once. The ten largest clones represent approximately 12% of the sample.

The sample holds many counts of this clonotype. It has no known antigen specificity. Nothing much larger sits one base from this clone, and base qualities are not available. Ophthalmopathy patients had moderately to severely active disease, with a Clinical Activity Score of 3 or more, a NOSPECS grade of 4 or more, and a disease duration of less than 3 months. Exclusion was applied to patients with uncontrolled infections, other autoimmune diseases, pregnancy or lactation. Diagnoses relied on clinical symptoms, serum thyroxine and TRAb, thyroid ultrasound and orbital computed tomography. PBMCs were separated from under 11 ml of fresh peripheral blood using Ficoll-Paque density gradient centrifugation. Total RNA was extracted with Trizol reagent, and quality was checked on an Agilent 2100 Bioanalyzer.

The receptor was isolated from a woman between 50 and 59 years old with Graves' ophthalmopathy. The chain couples TRBV20-1 to TRBJ2-3; 9 central nucleotides agree with TRBD2. The specimen was blood. At the DNA level, the sequence is TGCAGTGCTAGAGATGGTAGCGGGAGATCAGATACGCAGTATTTT. This translates into CSARDGSGRSDTQYF.